This T cell receptor beta chain was obtained from a study of shared clonotypes between healthy human individuals. About the research overall: CD4 naive cells filled three plates per donor, CD4 memory three, CD8 naive two and CD8 memory one.

The germline V gene has CDR1 SGHTA and CDR2 FQGNSA. CDR3 length: 15 residues. With V trimmed by 2 bases and J by 7 bases, 6 bases remained unmatched. This clone was picked up many times. CD4+ cells were split into CD45RA+ naive and CD45RA-negative memory subsets. Each subset's genomic DNA was split evenly across several immunoSEQ plates. The table came from immunoSEQ multiplex PCR; TCRdb's copy has only in-frame clones and leaves some out. The data show under 1,100,000 clones, with 70% to 80% seen just once and roughly 1.5% held by the top ten. Source material: memory CD4+ T cells sorted from blood. Described subset: CD45RA-negative fraction. The sequence came from a man in his late teens or twenties in good health. The chain couples TRBV7-2 to TRBJ1-4, with TRBD1 matching 8 bases. The CDR3 sequence is CASSLSAGGFEKLFF. Written as DNA, the CDR3 is TGTGCCAGCAGCTTATCCGCAGGGGGCTTTGAAAAACTGTTTTTT. Complete variable domain (other parts from reference TRBV7-2 and TRBJ1-4): GAGVSQSPSNKVTEKGKDVELRCDPISGHTALYWYRQSLGQGLEFLIYFQGNSAPDKSGLPSDRFSAERTGGSVSTLTIQRTQQEDSAVYLCASSLSAGGFEKLFFGSGTQLSVL.